This entry lists 10 T cell receptor beta chains sequenced from one sample in a study of blood T cell repertoires in COVID-19. Repertoires were generated with immunoSEQ multiplex PCR, while TCRdb's copy carries only in-frame clones and drops some. Of 70,000 to 95,000 clones in the sample, about 90% were seen once. Sample: peripheral blood. Source of these receptors: a man in his forties or fifties with COVID-19, enrolled during active disease.

The rearrangement joins TRBV2 to TRBJ2-3; 10 bases match TRBD2. V dropped 6 bases and J dropped 4; count of bases not matched to a gene: 4. The CDR3 has 14 residues. Per the germline V gene, CDR1 is SNHLY and CDR2 is FYNNEI. CDR3 coding DNA: TGTGCCAGCAGCACCGGGACTAGCGCAGATACGCAGTATTTT. As protein: CASSTGTSADTQYF. The full variable domain, its missing parts supplied by reference TRBV2 and TRBJ2-3, is EPEVTQTPSHQVTQMGQEVILRCVPISNHLYFYWYRQILGQKVEFLVSFYNNEISEKSEIFDDQFSVERPDGSNFTLKIRSTKLEDSAMYFCASSTGTSADTQYFGPGTRLTVL.

Only one count was recorded for this clone. The chain is built from TRBV29-1 and TRBJ1-2; 9 bases map to TRBD1. The CDR3 contains 14 residues. Trimming took 7 bases from V and 2 from J; bases not matched to a gene: 8. Germline CDR1 reads SQVTM; CDR2 reads ANQGSEA. CDR3 protein: CSALKGTGNYGYTF. The CDR3, as DNA: TGCAGCGCCTTGAAGGGGACAGGGAACTATGGCTACACCTTC.

The chain recombines TRBV19 with TRBJ1-2; D is undetermined. V was clipped by 3 bases and J by 3 bases, with 11 bases between them. Germline CDR1 LNHDA, CDR2 SQIVND (reference sequence). The CDR3 length is 14 residues. DNA of the CDR3: TGTGCCAGTAGTATGACTCAGACCGACTATGGCTACACCTTC. Amino acid sequence: CASSMTQTDYGYTF.

V usage is TRBV12-2 and J usage is TRBJ1-3; the D call in the table, TRBD1, was not verified against the DNA. TRBV12-2 is given as a pseudogene. CDR3 length equals 14 residues. CDR3 nucleotides: TGTGCAAGTCGCTTAGACAGCTCTGGAAACACCATATATTTT. Its protein is CASRLDSSGNTIYF.

The rearrangement links TRBV11-1 to TRBJ2-5; 8 bases are a match to TRBD1. This CDR3 has 14 amino acids. From germline, CDR1 is SGHAT and CDR2 FQDESV (reference sequence). V lost 4 bases, J lost 4 bases, and 5 bases stayed unmatched. CDR3 region: CASSSDRAAETQYF. In DNA, the CDR3 is TGTGCCAGCAGCTCGGACAGGGCGGCAGAGACCCAGTACTTC.

This sequence joins TRBV6-5 and TRBJ1-5; maybe TRBD1 (6 bases). Trimming took 9 bases from V and 5 from J, leaving 11 bases between them. From germline, CDR1 is MNHEY and CDR2 SVGAGI. The CDR3 contains 12 residues. CDR3 sequence: CASTQGDQPQHF. The CDR3 DNA reads TGTGCCAGTACACAGGGAGATCAGCCCCAGCATTTT.

The chain carries TRBV5-1 and TRBJ2-3; 8 bases fit TRBD1. This CDR3 has 15 residues. V was pared by 0 bases and J by 2 bases, with 2 bases of the junction left unmatched. Germline V gives CDR1 SGHRS, CDR2 YFSETQ. The CDR3: CASSLVDRATDTQYF. CDR3 coding DNA: TGCGCCAGCAGCTTGGTGGACAGGGCCACAGATACGCAGTATTTT.

The table lists this clone with a count of one. The chain employs TRBV28 and TRBJ1-2, with D possibly matching TRBD1 (6 bases). Germline V gene data show CDR1 as MDHEN and CDR2 as SYDVKM. The CDR3 totals 15 residues. Trimming removed 10 bases from V and 4 bases from J, with 22 bases in between. CDR3: CATGGYNRDRYGYTF. CDR3 nucleotide sequence: TGTGCCACGGGTGGGTACAACAGGGATCGCTATGGCTACACCTTC.

The chain carries TRBV3-1 (or the pseudogene TRBV3-2) and TRBJ1-1; D unclear. The CDR3 runs to 13 residues. Trimming cost V 7 bases and J 1 base, with 10 bases left between them. Looked up from germline, CDR1 is LGHDT and CDR2 is YNNKEL (reference sequence). CDR3 nucleotides: TGTGCCAGCACCCACCGGGGGAACACTGAAGCTTTCTTT. Encoded protein: CASTHRGNTEAFF.

In its sample, this clone was seen once. The chain carries TRBV4-2 and TRBJ2-1; D not resolved. The germline V gene has CDR1 LGHNA and CDR2 YNFKEQ. There are 15 residues in the CDR3. V lost 0 bases, J lost 1 base, and 7 bases lay in between. For the CDR3, the DNA is TGTGCCAGCAGCCAAGAGTCTTCGTCCTACAATGAGCAGTTCTTC. Its translation: CASSQESSSYNEQFF.